This TCR beta chain was captured in a study of blood T cell repertoires in COVID-19. Looked up from germline, CDR1 is LNHDA and CDR2 is SQIVND (reference sequence). The CDR3 spans 14 residues. The junction had 5 bases not matched to a gene; V was cut back by 6 bases and J by 1 base. Data came from immunoSEQ multiplex PCR; TCRdb stores just in-frame clones and leaves some out. The data show 380,000 or so clones, 89% seen once. Sequencing was done on a sample of peripheral blood. The chain has TRBV19 and TRBJ1-1; 7 bases are a match to TRBD1. The sequence was obtained from a middle-aged man with acute or convalescent COVID-19. The CDR3 DNA reads as TGTGCCAGTAGGATCGCAGGGGGGAACACTGAAGCTTTCTTT. This encodes CASRIAGGNTEAFF.